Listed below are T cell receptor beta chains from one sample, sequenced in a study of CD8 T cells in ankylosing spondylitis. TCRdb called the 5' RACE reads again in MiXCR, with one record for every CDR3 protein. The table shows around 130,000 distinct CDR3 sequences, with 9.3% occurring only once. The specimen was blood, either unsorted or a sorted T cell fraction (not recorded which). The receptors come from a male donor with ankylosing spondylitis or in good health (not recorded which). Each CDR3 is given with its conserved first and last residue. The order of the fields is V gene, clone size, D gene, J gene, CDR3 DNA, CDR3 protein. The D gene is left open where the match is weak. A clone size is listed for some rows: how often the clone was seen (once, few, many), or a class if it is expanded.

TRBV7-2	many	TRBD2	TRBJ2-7	TGTGCCAGCAGCAGACGTCCAGCGGGAGTACTCGAGCAGTACTTC	CASSRRPAGVLEQYF
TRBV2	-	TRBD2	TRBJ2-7	TGTGCCAGCTGTTTTGGGACTAGCGGGAGCGGTAGGCGCGAGCAGTACTTC	CASCFGTSGSGRREQYF
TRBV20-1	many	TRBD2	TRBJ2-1	TGCAGTGCCGAAGGACTAGCGGGAGGAAGCTCCTACAATGAGCAGTTCTTC	CSAEGLAGGSSYNEQFF
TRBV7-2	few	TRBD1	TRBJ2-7	TGTGCCAGCAGCCCAGCAGGACAGGGCTACGAGCAGTACTTC	CASSPAGQGYEQYF
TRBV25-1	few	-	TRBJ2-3	TGTGCCAGCAGCCGGCTAGTGGCAGATACGCAGTATTTT	CASSRLVADTQYF
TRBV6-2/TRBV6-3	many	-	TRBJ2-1	TGTGCCAGCAGGTCTAAGAGCGAAAACAATGAGCAGTTCTTC	CASRSKSENNEQFF
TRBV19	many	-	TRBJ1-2	TGTGCCAGTAGTATGGACAGCTACAACTATGGCTACACCTTC	CASSMDSYNYGYTF
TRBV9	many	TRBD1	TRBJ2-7	TGTGCCAGCAGCCGTGACAGGGTTCTGTACTTC	CASSRDRVLYF
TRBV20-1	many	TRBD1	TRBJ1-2	TGCAGTGCTACTCAGGGGGCGGACGGCTACACCTTC	CSATQGADGYTF
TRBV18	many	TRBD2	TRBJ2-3	TGTGCCAGCTCACCATTGAGCGGGACTAGCACAGATACGCAGTATTTT	CASSPLSGTSTDTQYF
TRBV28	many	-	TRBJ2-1	TGTGCCAGCAGTCCCAGCTCAGGGGCTTCCTACAATGAGCAGTTCTTC	CASSPSSGASYNEQFF
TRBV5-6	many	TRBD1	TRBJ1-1	TGTGCCAGCAGCTTGGGGATTCCGGGACAGACAACTAGAGTGAACACTGAAGCTTTCTTT	CASSLGIPGQTTRVNTEAFF
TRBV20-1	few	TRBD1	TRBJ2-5	TGCAGTGCTAGTCCGGGACAGGGGGCATTGGAGACCCAGTACTTC	CSASPGQGALETQYF
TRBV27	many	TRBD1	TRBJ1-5	TGTGCCAGCGGACAGGACGGCAATCAGCCCCAGCATTTT	CASGQDGNQPQHF